The clone carrying this TCR beta chain occurred a few times. Antigen: not known. The sample comes from a study of beta chain features in type 1 diabetes. Trimming cost V 6 bases and J 1 base, with 8 bases left between them. CDR1 and CDR2 (germline): MNHEY, SVGAGI. The CDR3 length is 13 residues. The study's findings and limits: Type 1 diabetes patients had TCRB CDR3s that were shorter (moderately but significantly so) in all four CD4+ subsets.

Reverse transcription of all isolated RNA meant that expressed TCRB transcripts were sequenced. Sequencing was performed with immunoSEQ multiplex PCR; in TCRdb, only in-frame clones are kept and a portion is missing. The sample comprises nearly 700,000 clones, around an eighth of which are singletons, and 0.022% rests with the top ten. The sequence derives from a man aged 18-30 years with type 1 diabetes. Sequenced input: naive CD4+ T cells from blood. The chain combines TRBV6-5 with TRBJ2-3, with D hard to call. In nucleotides, the CDR3 is TGTGCCAGCAGAACTCGGGGCACAGATACGCAGTATTTT. As protein: CASRTRGTDTQYF.